One and the same sample provided the 15 T cell receptor beta chains below, sequenced in a study of radiation and T cells in renal cell carcinoma. Time point described: blood 2 weeks post-SBRT. The treatment: 15 Gy SBRT to primary tumor, nephrectomy 4 weeks later. Only in-frame clones appear in the TCRdb table, and some are missing; sequencing was by immunoSEQ multiplex PCR. Of 100,000 to 150,000 clones listed, around four fifths are singletons. Sample: blood, taken from a patient whose treatment included radiotherapy and nephrectomy. These receptors all come from a woman aged 55-70 years with renal cell carcinoma.

The rearrangement uses TRBV2 and TRBJ1-6; 7 positions match TRBD1. The germline V gene has CDR1 SNHLY and CDR2 FYNNEI. The CDR3 extends over 13 amino acids. Trimming cost V 6 bases and J 7 bases; bases outside gene matches: 3. In DNA, the CDR3 is TGTGCCAGCAGGACAGGGAGGAATTCACCCCTCCACTTT. This translates into CASRTGRNSPLHF.

V usage is TRBV28 and J usage is TRBJ2-6, with 7 bases that match TRBD1. CDR1 MDHEN and CDR2 SYDVKM come from the germline V gene. V lost 2 bases to trimming and J lost 2 bases; unmatched junction nucleotides: 3. CDR3 length: 16 residues. CDR3 nucleotides: TGTGCCAGCAGTTTAGGTACAGGGGCTGGGGCCAACGTCCTGACTTTC. Protein product: CASSLGTGAGANVLTF.

The chain uses TRBV27 and TRBJ2-7; no reliable D call. The CDR3 spans 13 residues. The germline V gene encodes CDR1 MNHEY and CDR2 SMNVEV (reference sequence). The V end lost 5 bases, the J end lost 6 bases, and 14 bases lay between the germline ends. The CDR3 DNA sequence: TGTGCCAGCAGTCTTGGAAGGATAGGCGAGCAGTACTTC. This translates into CASSLGRIGEQYF.

A remark on this clone: At one boundary the junction diverges from the germline segment, which might be a read error. V and J are TRBV6-1 and TRBJ2-3; D is ambiguous. CDR1 and CDR2 (germline): MNHNS, SASEGT. The CDR3 runs 13 residues. Written as DNA, the CDR3 is TGTGCCAGCATAGGTTTTTCCACAGATACGCAGTGTTTT. Translation: CASIGFSTDTQCF.

V usage is TRBV6-4 and J usage is TRBJ2-3, with D possibly being TRBD1 (5 bases). Trimming stripped 2 bases from V and 0 bases from J, with 15 bases between. CDR3 length: 17 amino acids. Germline V gene data show CDR1 as MRHNA and CDR2 as SNTAGT. CDR3 sequence reads: CASSDLTATPSTDTQYF. In DNA form, the CDR3 reads TGTGCCAGCAGTGACCTGACAGCCACCCCTAGCACAGATACGCAGTATTTT.

The chain has TRBV27 and TRBJ2-3; the match to TRBD1 covers 7 bases. The germline gives CDR1 MNHEY, CDR2 SMNVEV (reference sequence). J gave up 2 bases and V 8 bases, and 10 bases lay outside the gene matches. There are 15 residues in the CDR3. CDR3 residues: CASWTFDRVTDTQYF. The CDR3 DNA reads as TGTGCCAGCTGGACGTTCGACAGGGTCACAGATACGCAGTATTTT.

This CDR3 reads CASSSAGGPTDTQYF. DNA for the CDR3: TGTGCCAGCAGCTCCGCGGGGGGCCCCACGGATACGCAGTATTTT. The chain combines TRBV5-4 with TRBJ2-3, with 8 bases fitting TRBD2. CDR1 and CDR2 (germline): SGHNT, YYREEE (reference sequence). CDR3 size: 15 residues. V was clipped by 3 bases and J by 6 bases; unmatched bases: 9. Full variable domain (rest looked up from reference TRBV5-4 and TRBJ2-3): ETGVTQSPTHLIKTRGQQVTLRCSSQSGHNTVSWYQQALGQGPQFIFQYYREEENGRGNFPPRFSGLQFPNYSSELNVNALELDDSALYLCASSSAGGPTDTQYFGPGTRLTVL.

CDR3 sequence reads: CASSLGGLASGELFF. CDR3 bases: TGTGCCAGCAGTTTAGGGGGTTTGGCTTCCGGGGAGCTGTTTTTT. The rearrangement joins TRBV27 to TRBJ2-2; D assignment may be TRBD1 or TRBD2 (5 bases each). V gave up 2 bases and J gave up 6 bases, with 13 bases separating them. Germline loops: CDR1 MNHEY, CDR2 SMNVEV (reference sequence). This CDR3 comprises 15 residues.

This clone has a single count. The V call is TRBV10-1, the J call TRBJ1-1, with 9 positions matching TRBD1. CDR3 size: 17 residues. The ends lost 2 bases at V and 7 bases at J; junction bases unmatched: 14. Germline assignment: CDR1 WNHNN and CDR2 SYGVQD (reference sequence). The CDR3 loop reads CASSEPSQGAENNEAFF. In DNA, the CDR3 is TGCGCCAGCAGTGAGCCATCACAGGGGGCGGAGAATAATGAAGCTTTCTTT.

The rearrangement joins TRBV19 to TRBJ2-7; 10 bases align to TRBD1. Trimming removed 9 bases from V and 2 bases from J; junction bases left unmatched: 4. This CDR3 contains 13 residues. The germline V gene encodes CDR1 LNHDA and CDR2 SQIVND (reference sequence). CDR3 protein: CASRDRGTYEQYF. CDR3 nucleotides: TGTGCCAGCCGGGACAGGGGAACCTACGAGCAGTACTTC.

CDR3 protein: CASSMNRESNQPQHF. The CDR3 DNA follows: TGTGCCAGTAGTATGAACAGGGAGAGCAATCAGCCCCAGCATTTT. V and J are TRBV19 and TRBJ1-5, with D maybe TRBD1 (6 bases). Germline CDR1 reads LNHDA; CDR2 reads SQIVND (reference sequence). V gave up 3 bases and J gave up 1 base, with 10 bases separating them. The CDR3 covers 15 residues. The full variable domain, with the rest looked up from reference TRBV19 and TRBJ1-5, is DGGITQSPKYLFRKEGQNVTLSCEQNLNHDAMYWYRQDPGQGLRLIYYSQIVNDFQKGDIAEGYSVSREKKESFPLTVTSAQKNPTAFYLCASSMNRESNQPQHFGDGTRLSIL.

This chain uses TRBV5-1 with TRBJ2-3; D not certain. Germline CDR1 and CDR2: SGHRS and YFSETQ. Deletions cut 3 bases from V and 6 bases from J, with 8 bases between. The CDR3 runs to 12 residues. DNA for the CDR3: TGCGCCAGCAGCTCCGAGTCCGATACGCAGTATTTT. As protein: CASSSESDTQYF.

This chain connects TRBV9 to TRBJ1-2; TRBD1 is a possible D gene (6 bases). The CDR3 contains 15 residues. Germline V CDR1 and CDR2: SGDLS, YYNGEE. Between the trimmed V and J ends, which lost 1 base and 4 bases, there was a span of 14 bases. CDR3 region: CASSVTGSHGYGYTF. Here the CDR3 DNA reads TGTGCCAGCAGCGTAACAGGGTCCCACGGCTATGGCTACACCTTC. Looking up the rest from reference TRBV9 and TRBJ1-2 gives the full variable domain: DSGVTQTPKHLITATGQRVTLRCSPRSGDLSVYWYQQSLDQGLQFLIQYYNGEERAKGNILERFSAQQFPDLHSELNLSSLELGDSALYFCASSVTGSHGYGYTFGSGTRLTVV.

This chain uses TRBV11-2 with TRBJ1-1; no definite D call. There are 13 residues in the CDR3. With 0 bases removed from V and 5 bases from J, the gap between germline ends came to 7 bases. CDR1 SGHAT and CDR2 FQNNGV come from the germline V gene. The chain's CDR3 is CASSLEARTEAFF. CDR3 sequence (DNA): TGTGCCAGCAGCTTAGAAGCGCGGACTGAAGCTTTCTTT.

The chain carries TRBV10-3 and TRBJ1-1; possibly TRBD1 for D (5 bases). CDR1 ENHRY and CDR2 SYGVKD come from the germline V gene. The CDR3 totals 13 residues. Trimming shortened V by 4 bases and J by 1 base, and 7 bases separated the two germline ends. The CDR3 sequence: CAISADRNTEAFF. The DNA for the CDR3 is TGTGCCATCAGTGCCGACAGGAACACTGAAGCTTTCTTT.